Below, one T cell receptor beta chain is given with its context. V trimming: 3 bases; J trimming: 8 bases; junction bases outside the gene matches: 9. Germline V gene lookup returns CDR1 MGHRA and CDR2 YSYEKL. This CDR3 has 15 amino acids. Primers: 60 Vbeta forward and 13 Jbeta reverse. Assay: immunoSEQ multiplex PCR; the TCRdb copy retains only in-frame clones and omits some. The table includes 180,000 or so clones, roughly 77% detected once. This sample was included in a study of cytomegalovirus exposure and HLA in healthy donors. Study background: HLA-typed donors were the source of about 85 million unique TCRs held in an early data release.

Sequencing was carried out using PBMCs. The chain joins TRBV4-1 to TRBJ1-4, with 7 bases aligning to TRBD1. This sequence originates from a woman between 25 and 40 years old in good health and CMV-seronegative. The chain's CDR3 is CASSQPGQIREKLFF. The CDR3 nucleotides read TGCGCCAGCAGCCAGCCGGGACAGATTAGAGAAAAACTGTTTTTT.